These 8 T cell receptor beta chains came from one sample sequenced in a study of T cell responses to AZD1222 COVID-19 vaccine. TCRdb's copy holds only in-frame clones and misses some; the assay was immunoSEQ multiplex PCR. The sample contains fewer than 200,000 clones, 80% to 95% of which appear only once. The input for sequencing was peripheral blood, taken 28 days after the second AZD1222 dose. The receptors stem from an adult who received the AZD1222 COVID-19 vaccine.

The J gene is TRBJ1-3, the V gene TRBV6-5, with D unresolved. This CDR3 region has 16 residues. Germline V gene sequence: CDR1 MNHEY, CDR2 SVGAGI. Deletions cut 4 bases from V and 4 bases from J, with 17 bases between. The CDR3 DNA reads TGTGCCAGCAGTTTTCTCAAGGGCATAACGGGAAACACCATATATTTT. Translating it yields CASSFLKGITGNTIYF.

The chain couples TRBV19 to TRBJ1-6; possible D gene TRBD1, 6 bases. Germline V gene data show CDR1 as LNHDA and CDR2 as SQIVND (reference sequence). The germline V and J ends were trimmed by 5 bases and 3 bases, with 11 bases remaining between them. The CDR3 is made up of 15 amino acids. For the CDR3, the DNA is TGTGCCAGTAGTCCAGGACAGATCTATAATTCACCCCTCCACTTT. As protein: CASSPGQIYNSPLHF.

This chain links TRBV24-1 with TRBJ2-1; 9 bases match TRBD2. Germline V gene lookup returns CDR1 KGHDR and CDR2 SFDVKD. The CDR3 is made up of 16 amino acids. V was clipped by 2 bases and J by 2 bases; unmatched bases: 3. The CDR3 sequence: CATSDSVAGAYNEQFF. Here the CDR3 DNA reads TGTGCCACCAGTGATTCAGTAGCGGGGGCCTACAATGAGCAGTTCTTC.

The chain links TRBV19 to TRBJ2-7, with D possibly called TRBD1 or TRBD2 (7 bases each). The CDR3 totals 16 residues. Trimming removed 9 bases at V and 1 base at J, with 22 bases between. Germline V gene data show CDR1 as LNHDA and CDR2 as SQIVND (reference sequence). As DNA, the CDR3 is TGTGCCAGCCAACAGGGGACGTGGGGAGGGTCCTACGAGCAGTACTTC. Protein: CASQQGTWGGSYEQYF.

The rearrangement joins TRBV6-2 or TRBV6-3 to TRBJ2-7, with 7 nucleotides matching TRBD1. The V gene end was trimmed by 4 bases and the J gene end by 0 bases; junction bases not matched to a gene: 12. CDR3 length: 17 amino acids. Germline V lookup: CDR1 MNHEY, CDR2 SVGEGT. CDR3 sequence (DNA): TGTGCCAGCAGTTTCCACTTACGGACAGGACTCTCCTACGAGCAGTACTTC. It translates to CASSFHLRTGLSYEQYF.

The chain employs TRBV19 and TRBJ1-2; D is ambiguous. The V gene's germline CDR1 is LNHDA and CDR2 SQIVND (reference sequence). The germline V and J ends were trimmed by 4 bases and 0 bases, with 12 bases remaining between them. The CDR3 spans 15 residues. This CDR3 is CASSSPDRSNYGYTF. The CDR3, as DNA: TGTGCCAGTAGTAGTCCGGACCGTTCTAACTATGGCTACACCTTC.

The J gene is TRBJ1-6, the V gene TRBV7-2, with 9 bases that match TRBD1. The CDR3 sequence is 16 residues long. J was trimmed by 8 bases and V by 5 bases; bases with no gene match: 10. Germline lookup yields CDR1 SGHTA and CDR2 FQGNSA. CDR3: CASSVRDRVEYSPLHF. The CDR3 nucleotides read TGTGCCAGCAGCGTAAGGGACAGGGTAGAATATTCACCCCTCCACTTT. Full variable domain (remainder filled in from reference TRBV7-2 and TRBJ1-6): GAGVSQSPSNKVTEKGKDVELRCDPISGHTALYWYRQSLGQGLEFLIYFQGNSAPDKSGLPSDRFSAERTGGSVSTLTIQRTQQEDSAVYLCASSVRDRVEYSPLHFGNGTRLTVT.

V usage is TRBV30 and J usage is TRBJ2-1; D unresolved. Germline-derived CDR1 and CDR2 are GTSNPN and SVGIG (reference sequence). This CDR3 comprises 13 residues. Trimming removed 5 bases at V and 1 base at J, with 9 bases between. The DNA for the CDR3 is TGTGCCTGGGGCGAGGCTTCCTACAATGAGCAGTTCTTC. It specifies CAWGEASYNEQFF.